Described below is a single T cell receptor beta chain sequence and its context. This record comes from a study of blood T cell repertoires in COVID-19. Germline V lookup: CDR1 MNHNY, CDR2 SVGAGI (reference sequence). There are 14 residues in the CDR3. Trimming removed 2 bases from V and 3 bases from J, with 9 bases in between. Clones were read by immunoSEQ multiplex PCR, and TCRdb kept only the in-frame ones, dropping some. This table has over 350,000 clones, 90% to 95% appearing once. The sequenced sample was PBMCs or T cells enriched from blood (not recorded which). The chain is built from TRBV6-6 and TRBJ2-3, with a weak D call TRBD2 (5 bases). The origin of this receptor is a woman in her forties who had been exposed to COVID-19. The CDR3 reads CASSYRTGTDTQYF. The CDR3 DNA is TGTGCCAGCAGTTACCGCACGGGAACAGATACGCAGTATTTT.